This record concerns one TCR beta chain sequence. Its antigen is not known. The source of the sample is a study of read filtering for tumor transcriptome and immune sequencing. Study context: About 8 patients were R-ISS I, about 16 were R-ISS II, roughly 7 were R-ISS III.

Molecular barcoded adaptors covering alpha/delta and beta/gamma chains were used on roughly 400 ng RNA. Each CDR3 protein gets one entry after TCRdb re-called the reads with MiXCR. The data show about 57,000 distinct CDR3 sequences, under 25% seen once. Germline V gene data show CDR1 as LNHDA and CDR2 as SQIVND (reference sequence). The CDR3 runs to 15 residues. Between the trimmed V and J ends, which lost 10 bases and 0 bases, there was a span of 16 bases. Regarding the study as a whole: About 81.9% of IR-seq clonotypes had one read, totaling 3% to 4.5% of reads; RNA-seq: about 74% and 41%.

This sequence originates from a donor at least 40 years old with multiple myeloma. This chain joins TRBV19 and TRBJ1-5, with a tentative D call TRBD1 (6 bases). The sequencing sample was made of a population of CD138-negative cells sorted from bone marrow. CDR3: CATAGEGDSNQPQHF. The CDR3 nucleotides read TGTGCCACCGCCGGGGAGGGGGATAGCAATCAGCCCCAGCATTTT.